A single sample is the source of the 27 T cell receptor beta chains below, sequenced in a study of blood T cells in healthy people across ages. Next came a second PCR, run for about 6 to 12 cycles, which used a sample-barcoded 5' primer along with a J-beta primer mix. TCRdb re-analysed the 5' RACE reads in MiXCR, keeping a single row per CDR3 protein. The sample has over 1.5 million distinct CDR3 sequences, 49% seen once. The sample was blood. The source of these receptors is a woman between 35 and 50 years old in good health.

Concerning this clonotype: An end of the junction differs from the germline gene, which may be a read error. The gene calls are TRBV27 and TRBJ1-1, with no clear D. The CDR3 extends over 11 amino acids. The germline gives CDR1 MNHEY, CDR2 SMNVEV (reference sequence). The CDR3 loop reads CASRKNTGAFF. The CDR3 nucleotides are TGTGCCAGCAGGAAGAACACTGGAGCTTTCTTT.

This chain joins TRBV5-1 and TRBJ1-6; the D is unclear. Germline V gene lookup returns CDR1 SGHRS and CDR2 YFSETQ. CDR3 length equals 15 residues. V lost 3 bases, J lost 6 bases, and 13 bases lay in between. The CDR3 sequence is CASSSRTERNSPLHF. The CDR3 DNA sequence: TGCGCCAGCAGCTCCCGGACCGAGCGTAATTCACCCCTCCACTTT.

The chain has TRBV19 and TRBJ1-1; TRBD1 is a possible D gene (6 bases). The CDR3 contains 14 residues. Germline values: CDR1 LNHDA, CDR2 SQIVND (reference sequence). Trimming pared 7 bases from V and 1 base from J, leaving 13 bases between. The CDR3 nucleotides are TGTGCCAGTAACCAGGTCAGGGGGAACACTGAAGCTTTCTTT. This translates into CASNQVRGNTEAFF.

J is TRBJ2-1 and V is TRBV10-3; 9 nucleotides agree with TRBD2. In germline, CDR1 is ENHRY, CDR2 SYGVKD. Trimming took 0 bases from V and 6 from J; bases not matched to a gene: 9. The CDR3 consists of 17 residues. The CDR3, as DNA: TGTGCCATCAGTGAGTCGGGGGGGAGACTAGCGGCCAATGAGCAGTTCTTC. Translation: CAISESGGRLAANEQFF.

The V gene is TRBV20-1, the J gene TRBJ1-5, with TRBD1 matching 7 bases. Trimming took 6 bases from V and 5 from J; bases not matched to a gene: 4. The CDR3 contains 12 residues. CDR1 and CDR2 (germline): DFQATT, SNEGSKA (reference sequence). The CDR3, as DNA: TGCAGTGCCGACAGGGTCGATCAGCCCCAGCATTTT. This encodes CSADRVDQPQHF.

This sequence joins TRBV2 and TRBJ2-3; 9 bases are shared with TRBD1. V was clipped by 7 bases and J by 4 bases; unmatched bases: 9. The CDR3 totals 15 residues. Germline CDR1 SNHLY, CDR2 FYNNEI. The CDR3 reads CASTPGTGKADTQYF. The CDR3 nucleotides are TGTGCCAGCACCCCCGGGACAGGGAAAGCAGATACGCAGTATTTT.

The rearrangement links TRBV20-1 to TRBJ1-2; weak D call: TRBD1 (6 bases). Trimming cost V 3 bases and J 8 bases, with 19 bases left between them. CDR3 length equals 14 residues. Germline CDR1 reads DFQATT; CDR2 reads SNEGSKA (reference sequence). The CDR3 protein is CSASWAGGLWGYTF. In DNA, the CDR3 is TGCAGTGCTAGTTGGGCTGGGGGCCTGTGGGGCTACACCTTC.

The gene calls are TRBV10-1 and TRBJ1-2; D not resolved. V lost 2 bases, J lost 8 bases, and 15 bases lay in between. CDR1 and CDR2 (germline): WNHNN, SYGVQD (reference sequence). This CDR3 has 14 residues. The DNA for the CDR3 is TGCGCCAGCAGTGAGAAGCTGGGAATAGGGGGCTACACCTTC. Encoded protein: CASSEKLGIGGYTF.

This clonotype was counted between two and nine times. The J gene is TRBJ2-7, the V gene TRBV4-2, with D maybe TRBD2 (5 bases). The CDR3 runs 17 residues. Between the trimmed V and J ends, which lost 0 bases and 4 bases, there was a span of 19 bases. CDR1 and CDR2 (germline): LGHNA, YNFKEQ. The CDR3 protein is CASSQELESGTGYEQYF. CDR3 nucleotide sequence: TGTGCCAGCAGCCAAGAGCTAGAAAGCGGCACCGGATACGAGCAGTACTTC.

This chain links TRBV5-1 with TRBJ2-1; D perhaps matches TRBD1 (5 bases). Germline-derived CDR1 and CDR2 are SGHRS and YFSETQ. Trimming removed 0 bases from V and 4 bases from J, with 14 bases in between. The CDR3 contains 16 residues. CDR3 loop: CASSLGGSDWYNEQFF. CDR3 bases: TGCGCCAGCAGCTTGGGGGGCAGTGATTGGTACAATGAGCAGTTCTTC. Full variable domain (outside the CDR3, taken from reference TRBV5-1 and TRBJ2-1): KAGVTQTPRYLIKTRGQQVTLSCSPISGHRSVSWYQQTPGQGLQFLFEYFSETQRNKGNFPGRFSGRQFSNSRSEMNVSTLELGDSALYLCASSLGGSDWYNEQFFGPGTRLTVL.

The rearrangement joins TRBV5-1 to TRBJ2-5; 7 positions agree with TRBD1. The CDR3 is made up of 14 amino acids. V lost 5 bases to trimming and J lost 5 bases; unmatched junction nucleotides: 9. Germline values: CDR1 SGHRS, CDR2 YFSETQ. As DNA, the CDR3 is TGCGCCAGCAGTTATGACAGGGTAATGGAGACCCAGTACTTC. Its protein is CASSYDRVMETQYF.

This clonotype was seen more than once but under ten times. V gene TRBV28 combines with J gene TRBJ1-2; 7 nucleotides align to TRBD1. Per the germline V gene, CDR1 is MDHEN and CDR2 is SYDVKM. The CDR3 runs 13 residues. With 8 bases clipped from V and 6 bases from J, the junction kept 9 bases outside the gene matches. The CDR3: CASLAGGSDGYTF. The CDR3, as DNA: TGTGCCAGCTTGGCAGGGGGTAGCGATGGCTACACCTTC.

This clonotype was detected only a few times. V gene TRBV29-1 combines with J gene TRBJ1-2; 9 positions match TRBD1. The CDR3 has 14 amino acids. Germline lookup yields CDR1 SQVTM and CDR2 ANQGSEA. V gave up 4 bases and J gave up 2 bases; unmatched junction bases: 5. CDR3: CSVVQGAKNYGYTF. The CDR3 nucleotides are TGCAGCGTTGTACAGGGGGCAAAGAACTATGGCTACACCTTC. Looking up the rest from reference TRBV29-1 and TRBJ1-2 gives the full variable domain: SAVISQKPSRDICQRGTSLTIQCQVDSQVTMMFWYRQQPGQSLTLIATANQGSEATYESGFVIDKFPISRPNLTFSTLTVSNMSPEDSSIYLCSVVQGAKNYGYTFGSGTRLTVV.

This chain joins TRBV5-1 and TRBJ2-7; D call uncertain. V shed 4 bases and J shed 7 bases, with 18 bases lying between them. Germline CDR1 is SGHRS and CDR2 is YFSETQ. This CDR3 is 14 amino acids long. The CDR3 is CASSPEFSEEEQYF. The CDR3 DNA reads TGCGCCAGCAGCCCTGAATTTTCGGAAGAGGAGCAGTACTTC.

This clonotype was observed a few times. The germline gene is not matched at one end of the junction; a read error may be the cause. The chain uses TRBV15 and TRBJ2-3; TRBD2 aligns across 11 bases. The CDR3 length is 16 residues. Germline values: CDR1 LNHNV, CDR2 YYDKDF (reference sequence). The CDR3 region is CATSDGLAGGTDTQYF. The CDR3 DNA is TGTGCCACCAGCGACGGACTAGCGGGCGGCACGGATACGCAGTATTTT.

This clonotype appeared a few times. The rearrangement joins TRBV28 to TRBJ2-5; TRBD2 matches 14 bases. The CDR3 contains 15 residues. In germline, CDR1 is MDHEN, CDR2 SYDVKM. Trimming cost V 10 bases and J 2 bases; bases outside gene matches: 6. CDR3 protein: CATHRLAGGQETQYF. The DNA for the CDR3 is TGTGCCACCCACAGACTAGCGGGGGGGCAAGAGACCCAGTACTTC.

The CDR3 coding sequence is TGTGCCAGCAGCCCTCGGGGAGAGAACACCGGGGAGCTGTTTTTT. Amino acid sequence: CASSPRGENTGELFF. The V gene is TRBV4-2, the J gene TRBJ2-2, with a possible D match to TRBD2 (5 bases). The CDR3 spans 15 residues. V was trimmed by 4 bases and J by 1 base, leaving 10 bases between them. From germline, CDR1 is LGHNA and CDR2 YNFKEQ.

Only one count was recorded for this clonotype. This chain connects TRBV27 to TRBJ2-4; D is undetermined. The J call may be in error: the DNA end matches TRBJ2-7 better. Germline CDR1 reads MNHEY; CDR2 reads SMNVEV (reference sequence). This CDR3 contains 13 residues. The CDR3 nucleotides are TGTGCCAGCAGTTTCAACGGTGGGGACGAGCAGTACTTC. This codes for CASSFNGGDEQYF.

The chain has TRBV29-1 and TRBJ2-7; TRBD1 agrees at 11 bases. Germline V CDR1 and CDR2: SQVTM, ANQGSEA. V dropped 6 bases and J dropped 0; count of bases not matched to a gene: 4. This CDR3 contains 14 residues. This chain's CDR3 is CSVGDRGSSYEQYF. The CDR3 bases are TGCAGCGTGGGGGACAGGGGGAGCTCCTACGAGCAGTACTTC.

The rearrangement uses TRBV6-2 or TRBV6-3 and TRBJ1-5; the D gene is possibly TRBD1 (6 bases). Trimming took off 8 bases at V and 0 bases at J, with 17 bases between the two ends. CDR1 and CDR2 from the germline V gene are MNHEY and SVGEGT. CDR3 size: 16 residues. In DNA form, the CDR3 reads TGTGCCAGCGGACCCGATGAGGGGGTTAGCAATCAGCCCCAGCATTTT. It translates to CASGPDEGVSNQPQHF.

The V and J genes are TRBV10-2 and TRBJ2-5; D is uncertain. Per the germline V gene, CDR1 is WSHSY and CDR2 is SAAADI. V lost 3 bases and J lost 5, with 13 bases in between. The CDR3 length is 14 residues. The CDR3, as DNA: TGCGCCAGCAGTGACTCAGCGTACAAGGAGACCCAGTACTTC. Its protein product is CASSDSAYKETQYF.

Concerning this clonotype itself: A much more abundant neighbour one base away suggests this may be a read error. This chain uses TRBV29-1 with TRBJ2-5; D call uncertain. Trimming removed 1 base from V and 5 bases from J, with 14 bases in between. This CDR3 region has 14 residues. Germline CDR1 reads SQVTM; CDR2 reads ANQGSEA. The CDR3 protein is CSVEGPGVGETQYF. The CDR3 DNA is TGCAGCGTTGAAGGACCGGGTGTCGGGGAGACCCAGTACTTC.

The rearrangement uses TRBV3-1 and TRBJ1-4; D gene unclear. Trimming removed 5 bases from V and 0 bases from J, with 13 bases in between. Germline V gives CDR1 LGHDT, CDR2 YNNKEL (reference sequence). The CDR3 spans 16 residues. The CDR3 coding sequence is TGTGCCAGCAGCGGGAGGCCTGTTGCAACTAATGAAAAACTGTTTTTT. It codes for CASSGRPVATNEKLFF.

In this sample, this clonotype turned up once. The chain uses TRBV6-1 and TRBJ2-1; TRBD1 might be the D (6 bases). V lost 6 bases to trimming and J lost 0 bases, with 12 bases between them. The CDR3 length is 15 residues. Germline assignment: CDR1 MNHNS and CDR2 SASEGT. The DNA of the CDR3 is TGTGCCAGCAGCAACAGGGATGGCTCCTACAATGAGCAGTTCTTC. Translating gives CASSNRDGSYNEQFF.

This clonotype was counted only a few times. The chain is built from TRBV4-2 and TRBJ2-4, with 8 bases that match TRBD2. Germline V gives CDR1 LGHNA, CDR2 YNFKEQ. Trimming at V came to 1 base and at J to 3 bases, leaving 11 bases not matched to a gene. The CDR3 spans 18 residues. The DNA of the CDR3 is TGTGCCAGCAGCCAAGGAGGTCCAGCGGGGGTAAACAAAAACATTCAGTACTTC. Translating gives CASSQGGPAGVNKNIQYF.

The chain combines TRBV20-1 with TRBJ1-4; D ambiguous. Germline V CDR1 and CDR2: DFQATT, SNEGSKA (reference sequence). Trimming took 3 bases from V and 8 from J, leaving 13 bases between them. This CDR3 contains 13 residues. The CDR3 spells CSARLGGREKLFF. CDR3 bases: TGCAGTGCTAGGTTGGGAGGACGAGAAAAACTGTTTTTT.

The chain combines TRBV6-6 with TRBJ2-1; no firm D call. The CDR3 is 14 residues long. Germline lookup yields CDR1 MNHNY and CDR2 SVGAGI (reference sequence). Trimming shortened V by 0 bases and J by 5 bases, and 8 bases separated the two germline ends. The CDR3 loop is CASSYSGINNEQFF. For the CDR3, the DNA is TGTGCCAGCAGTTACTCGGGGATTAACAATGAGCAGTTCTTC.